This T cell receptor beta chain was recovered during a study of blood T cells in healthy people across ages. Whole-study findings and limits: The fall in TCR beta diversity per million T cells was roughly linear with age. Among long-lived donors, naive CD4+ cells were more numerous and diversity higher than in aged donors. It was held that the diversity estimates obtained from one million T cells were underestimates.

Germline CDR1 is MNHEY and CDR2 is SVGEGT. The CDR3 has 15 amino acids. The J segment lost 5 bases and the V segment lost 6 bases, leaving 10 bases of the junction unmatched. Comment on this clonotype: Its antigen remains unidentified.

A second 7 to 11 cycle PCR used barcoded and J-beta primers. Every cDNA molecule carried a tag from a template-switch adaptor bearing 12 random nucleotides. TCRdb called the 5' RACE reads again in MiXCR, with one record for every CDR3 protein. The sample yields 850,000 or so distinct CDR3 sequences, under 30% seen once. Sequences were obtained from blood. This TCR was recovered from a woman of 80 years or more in good health. The gene calls are TRBV6-2 or TRBV6-3 and TRBJ2-5; 9 positions match TRBD2. Here the CDR3 DNA reads TGTGCCAGCAGATCACGCGGGAGGGCGAAGGAGACCCAGTACTTC. Encoded protein: CASRSRGRAKETQYF.